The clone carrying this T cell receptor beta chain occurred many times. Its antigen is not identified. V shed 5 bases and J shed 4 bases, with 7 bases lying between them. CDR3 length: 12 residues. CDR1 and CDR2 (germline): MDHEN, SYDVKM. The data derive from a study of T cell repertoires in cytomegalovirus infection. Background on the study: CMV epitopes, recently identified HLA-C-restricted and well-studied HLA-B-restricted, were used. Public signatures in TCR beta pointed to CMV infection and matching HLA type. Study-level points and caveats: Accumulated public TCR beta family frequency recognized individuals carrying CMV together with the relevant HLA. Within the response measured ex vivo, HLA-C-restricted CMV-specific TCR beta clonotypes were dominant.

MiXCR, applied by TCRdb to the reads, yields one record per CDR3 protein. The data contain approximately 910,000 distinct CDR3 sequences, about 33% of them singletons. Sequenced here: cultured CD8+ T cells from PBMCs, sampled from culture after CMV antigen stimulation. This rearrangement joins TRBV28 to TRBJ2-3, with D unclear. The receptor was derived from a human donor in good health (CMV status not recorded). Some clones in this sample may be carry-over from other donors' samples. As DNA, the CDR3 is TGTGCCAGCAGTCCGACGGCAGATACGCAGTATTTT. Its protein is CASSPTADTQYF.